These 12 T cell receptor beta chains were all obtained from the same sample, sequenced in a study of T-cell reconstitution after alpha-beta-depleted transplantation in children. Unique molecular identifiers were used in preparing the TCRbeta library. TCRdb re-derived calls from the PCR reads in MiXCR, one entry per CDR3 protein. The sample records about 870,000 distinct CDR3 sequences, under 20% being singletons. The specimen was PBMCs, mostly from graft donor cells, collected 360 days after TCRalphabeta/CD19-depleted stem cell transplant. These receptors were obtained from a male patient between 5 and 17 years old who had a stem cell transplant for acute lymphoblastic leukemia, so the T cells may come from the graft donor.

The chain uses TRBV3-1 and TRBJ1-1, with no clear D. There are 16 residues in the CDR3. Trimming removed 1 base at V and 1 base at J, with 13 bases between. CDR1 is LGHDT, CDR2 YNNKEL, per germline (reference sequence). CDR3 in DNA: TGTGCCAGCAGCCAAGTCCCCGGTATCCCGAACACTGAAGCTTTCTTT. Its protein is CASSQVPGIPNTEAFF.

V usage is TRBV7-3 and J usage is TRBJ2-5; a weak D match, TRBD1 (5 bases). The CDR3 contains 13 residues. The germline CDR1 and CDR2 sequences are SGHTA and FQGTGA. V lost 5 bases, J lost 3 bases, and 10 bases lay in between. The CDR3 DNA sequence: TGTGCCAGCAGCCCCAGCAGGGAAGAGACCCAGTACTTC. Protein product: CASSPSREETQYF.

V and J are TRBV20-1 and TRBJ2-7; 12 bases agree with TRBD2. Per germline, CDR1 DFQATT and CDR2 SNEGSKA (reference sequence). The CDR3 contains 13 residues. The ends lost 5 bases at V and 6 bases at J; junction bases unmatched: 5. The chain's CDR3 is CSAETSGGLEQYF. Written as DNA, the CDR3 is TGCAGTGCTGAAACTAGCGGGGGGCTCGAGCAGTACTTC.

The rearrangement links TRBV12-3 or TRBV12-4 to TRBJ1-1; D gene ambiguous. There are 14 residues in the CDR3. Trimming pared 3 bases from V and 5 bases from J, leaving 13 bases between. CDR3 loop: CASSLEVPRTEAFF. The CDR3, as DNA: TGTGCCAGCAGTTTGGAGGTCCCGCGGACTGAAGCTTTCTTT.

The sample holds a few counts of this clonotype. CDR3 DNA sequence: TGTGCCAGCAGCCAAGTGGGCGGGGTCACTGAAGCTTTCTTT. Its translation is CASSQVGGVTEAFF. This chain uses TRBV3-1 with TRBJ1-1; D remains unclear. V dropped 1 base and J dropped 4 bases, with 10 bases sitting between them. Germline-derived CDR1 and CDR2 are LGHDT and YNNKEL (reference sequence). This CDR3 has 14 residues.

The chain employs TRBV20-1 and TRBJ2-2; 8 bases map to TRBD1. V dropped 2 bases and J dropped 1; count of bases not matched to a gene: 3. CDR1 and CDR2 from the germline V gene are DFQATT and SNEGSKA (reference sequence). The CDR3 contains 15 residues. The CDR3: CSARWTGWNTGELFF. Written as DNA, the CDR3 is TGCAGTGCTAGATGGACAGGGTGGAACACCGGGGAGCTGTTTTTT.

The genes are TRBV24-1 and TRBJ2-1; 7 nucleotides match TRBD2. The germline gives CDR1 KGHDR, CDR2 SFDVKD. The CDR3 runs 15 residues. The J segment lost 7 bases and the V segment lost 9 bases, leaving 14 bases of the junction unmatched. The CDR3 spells CATAMGGRARNEQFF. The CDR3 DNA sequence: TGTGCCACCGCTATGGGGGGGAGGGCGCGGAATGAGCAGTTCTTC.

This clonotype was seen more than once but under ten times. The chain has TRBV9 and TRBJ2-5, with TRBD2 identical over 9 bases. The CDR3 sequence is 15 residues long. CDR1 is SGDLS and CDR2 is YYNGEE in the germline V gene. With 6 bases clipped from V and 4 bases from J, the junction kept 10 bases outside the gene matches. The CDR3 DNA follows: TGTGCCAGCAAGCGGGGGGCTCATAGTGGAGAGACCCAGTACTTC. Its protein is CASKRGAHSGETQYF.

This CDR3 reads CASSRTPPNIYSPLHF. DNA of the CDR3: TGTGCCAGCAGCCGGACTCCCCCAAACATCTATTCACCCCTCCACTTT. The chain uses TRBV12-3 or TRBV12-4 and TRBJ1-6; no firm D call. This CDR3 is built from 16 residues. The V gene lost 6 bases and the J gene lost 8 bases, with 20 bases spanning the gap.

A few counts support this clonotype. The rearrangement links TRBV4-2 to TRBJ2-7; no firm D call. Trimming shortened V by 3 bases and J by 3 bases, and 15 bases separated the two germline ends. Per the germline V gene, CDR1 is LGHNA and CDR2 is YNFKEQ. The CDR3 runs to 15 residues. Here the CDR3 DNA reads TGTGCCAGCAGCCATGGGCGGTCGCCCGGCTACGAGCAGTACTTC. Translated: CASSHGRSPGYEQYF.

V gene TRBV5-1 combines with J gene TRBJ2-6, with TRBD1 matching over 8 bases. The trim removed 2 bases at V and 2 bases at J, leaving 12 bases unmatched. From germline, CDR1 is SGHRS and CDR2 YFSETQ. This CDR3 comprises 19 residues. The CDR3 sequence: CASSLPRTGLLAGANVLTF. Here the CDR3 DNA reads TGCGCCAGCAGCTTACCCAGGACAGGGCTACTTGCTGGGGCCAACGTCCTGACTTTC.

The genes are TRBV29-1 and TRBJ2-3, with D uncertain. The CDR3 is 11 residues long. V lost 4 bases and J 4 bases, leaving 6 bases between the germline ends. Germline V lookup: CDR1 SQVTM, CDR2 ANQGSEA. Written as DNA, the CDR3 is TGCAGCGTTGTTCCCCCAGATACGCAGTATTTT. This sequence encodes CSVVPPDTQYF.